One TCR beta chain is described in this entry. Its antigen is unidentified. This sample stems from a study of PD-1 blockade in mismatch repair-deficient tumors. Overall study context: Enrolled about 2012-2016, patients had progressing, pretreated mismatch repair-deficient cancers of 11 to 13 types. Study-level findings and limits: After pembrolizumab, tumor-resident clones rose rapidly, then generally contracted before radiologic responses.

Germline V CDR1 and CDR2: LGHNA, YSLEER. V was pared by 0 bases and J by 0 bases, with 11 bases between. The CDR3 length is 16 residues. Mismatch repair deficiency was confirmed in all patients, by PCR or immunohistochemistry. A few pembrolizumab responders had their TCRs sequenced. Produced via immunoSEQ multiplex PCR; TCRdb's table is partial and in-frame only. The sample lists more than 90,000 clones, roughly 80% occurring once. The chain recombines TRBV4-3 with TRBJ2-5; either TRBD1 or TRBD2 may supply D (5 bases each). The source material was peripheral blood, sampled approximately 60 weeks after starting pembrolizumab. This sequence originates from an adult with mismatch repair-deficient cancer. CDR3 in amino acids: CASSQDQRDHQETQYF. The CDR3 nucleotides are TGCGCCAGCAGCCAAGATCAACGGGACCACCAAGAGACCCAGTACTTC.